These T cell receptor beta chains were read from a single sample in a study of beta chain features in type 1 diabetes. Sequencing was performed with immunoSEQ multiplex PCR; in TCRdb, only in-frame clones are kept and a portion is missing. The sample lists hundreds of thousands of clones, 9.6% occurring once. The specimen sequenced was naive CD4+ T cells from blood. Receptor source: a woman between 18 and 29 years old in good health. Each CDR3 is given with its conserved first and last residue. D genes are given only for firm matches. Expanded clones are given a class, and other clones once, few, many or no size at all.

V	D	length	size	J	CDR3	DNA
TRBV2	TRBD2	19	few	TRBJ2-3	CASSDPSSGGVSSADTQYF	TGTGCCAGCAGTGATCCCTCCAGCGGGGGGGTATCCTCGGCAGATACGCAGTATTTT
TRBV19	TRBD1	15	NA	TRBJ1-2	CASSPQQGAAYGYTF	TGTGCCAGTAGTCCCCAGCAGGGGGCCGCCTATGGCTACACCTTC
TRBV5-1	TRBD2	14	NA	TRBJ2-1	CASSFSGRANEQFF	TGCGCCAGCAGCTTTAGCGGGAGGGCCAATGAGCAGTTCTTC
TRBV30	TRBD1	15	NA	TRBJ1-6	CARTLPGQINSPLHF	TGTGCCAGGACGCTACCGGGACAGATAAATTCACCCCTCCACTTT
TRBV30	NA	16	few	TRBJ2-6	CAWSINRISGANVLTF	TGTGCCTGGAGTATCAACAGGATCTCTGGGGCCAACGTCCTGACTTTC
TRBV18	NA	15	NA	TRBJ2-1	CASSPSIGVDNEQFF	TGTGCCAGCTCACCTAGCATCGGGGTGGACAATGAGCAGTTCTTC
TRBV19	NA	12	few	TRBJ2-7	CASSPQGREQYF	TGTGCCAGTAGTCCACAGGGACGGGAGCAGTACTTC
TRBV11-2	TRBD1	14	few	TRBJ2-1	CASSLGGGWDEQFF	TGTGCCAGCAGCTTAGGAGGGGGCTGGGATGAGCAGTTCTTC
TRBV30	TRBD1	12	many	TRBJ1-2	CAWSPGGGGYTF	TGTGCCTGGAGTCCAGGGGGTGGTGGCTACACCTTC
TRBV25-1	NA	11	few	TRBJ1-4	CASSGQEKLFF	TGTGCCAGCAGTGGACAGGAAAAACTGTTTTTT
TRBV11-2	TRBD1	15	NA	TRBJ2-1	CASSFGTGAYNEQFF	TGTGCCAGCAGCTTCGGGACAGGGGCGTACAATGAGCAGTTCTTC
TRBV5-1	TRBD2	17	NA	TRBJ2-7	CASRRMRTSGETDEQYF	TGCGCCAGCCGACGGATGCGGACTAGCGGGGAGACCGACGAGCAGTACTTC
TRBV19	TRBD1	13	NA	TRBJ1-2	CASRGQALRGYTF	TGTGCCAGTAGGGGACAGGCATTAAGGGGCTACACCTTC
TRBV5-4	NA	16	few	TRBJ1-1	CASSLAFGQSNTEAFF	TGTGCCAGCAGCTTGGCGTTTGGGCAGTCAAACACTGAAGCTTTCTTT
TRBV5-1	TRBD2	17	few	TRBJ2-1	CASSLGLAGGPYNEQFF	TGCGCCAGCAGCTTGGGGCTAGCGGGAGGACCCTACAATGAGCAGTTCTTC
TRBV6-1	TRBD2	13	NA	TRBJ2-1	CASRGGPYNEQFF	TGTGCCAGCAGGGGAGGGCCCTACAATGAGCAGTTCTTC
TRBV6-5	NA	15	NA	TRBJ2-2	CASSYSNRYAGELFF	TGTGCCAGCAGTTACTCGAACAGATACGCCGGGGAGCTGTTTTTT
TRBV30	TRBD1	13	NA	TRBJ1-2	CAWKRKGADGYTF	TGTGCCTGGAAGAGAAAGGGGGCGGATGGCTACACCTTC
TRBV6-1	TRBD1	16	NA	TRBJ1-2	CASSDSGQPANYGYTF	TGTGCCAGCAGTGATTCGGGACAGCCTGCTAACTATGGCTACACCTTC
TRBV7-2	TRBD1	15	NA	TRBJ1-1	CASSPRHRGDTEAFF	TGTGCCAGCAGCCCCCGTCACAGGGGGGACACTGAAGCTTTCTTT
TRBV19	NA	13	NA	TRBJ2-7	CARDRDRCYEQYF	TGTGCCAGGGATCGTGACAGATGCTACGAGCAGTACTTC
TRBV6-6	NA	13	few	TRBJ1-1	CASSQMGSSQAFF	TGTGCCAGCAGTCAAATGGGCTCGAGTCAAGCTTTCTTT
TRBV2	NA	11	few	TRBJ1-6	CASSVNSPLHF	TGTGCCAGCAGCGTCAATTCACCCCTCCACTTT
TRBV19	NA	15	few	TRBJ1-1	CASSMGTRGVAEAFF	TGTGCCAGTAGTATGGGGACTCGGGGGGTTGCTGAAGCTTTCTTT
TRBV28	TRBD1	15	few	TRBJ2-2	CASSPGQGSPGELFF	TGTGCCAGCAGTCCGGGACAGGGGTCCCCCGGGGAGCTGTTTTTT
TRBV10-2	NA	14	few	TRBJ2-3	CASSRRTSTDTQYF	TGCGCCAGCAGTCGCAGGACAAGCACAGATACGCAGTATTTT
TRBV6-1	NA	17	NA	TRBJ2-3	CASSVWGSGAHTDTQYF	TGTGCCAGCAGTGTCTGGGGTAGTGGGGCACACACAGATACGCAGTATTTT
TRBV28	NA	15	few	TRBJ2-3	CASSSHREGTDTQYF	TGTGCCAGCAGTTCCCACAGAGAAGGCACAGATACGCAGTATTTT
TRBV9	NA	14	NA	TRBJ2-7	CASSVTGHKYEQYF	TGTGCCAGCAGCGTTACGGGACACAAATACGAGCAGTACTTC
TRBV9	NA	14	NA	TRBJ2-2	CASSVASNTGELFF	TGTGCCAGCAGCGTCGCTAGCAACACCGGGGAGCTGTTTTTT
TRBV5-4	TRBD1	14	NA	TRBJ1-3	CASSVRDSGNTIYF	TGTGCCAGCAGCGTACGGGACAGTGGAAACACCATATATTTT
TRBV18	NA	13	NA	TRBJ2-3	CASSPSGADTQYF	TGTGCCAGCTCACCATCAGGGGCAGATACGCAGTATTTT
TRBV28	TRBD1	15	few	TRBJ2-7	CASRDEGQYSYEQYF	TGTGCCAGCAGGGACGAGGGACAGTACTCCTACGAGCAGTACTTC
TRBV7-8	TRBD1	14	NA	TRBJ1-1	CASSRGGAGTEAFF	TGTGCCAGCAGCAGAGGGGGCGCGGGCACTGAAGCTTTCTTT
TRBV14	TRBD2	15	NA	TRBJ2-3	CASSQVGGSTDTQYF	TGTGCCAGCAGCCAAGTCGGGGGGAGCACAGATACGCAGTATTTT
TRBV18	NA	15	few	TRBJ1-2	CASSPKPTGPWGYTF	TGTGCCAGCTCACCAAAACCGACAGGACCGTGGGGCTACACCTTC
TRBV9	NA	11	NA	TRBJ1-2	CASSLHLGYTF	TGTGCCAGCAGCTTACATCTTGGCTACACCTTC
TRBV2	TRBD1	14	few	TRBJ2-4	CARPAGTGKNIQYF	TGTGCCAGACCGGCGGGGACAGGGAAAAACATTCAGTACTTC
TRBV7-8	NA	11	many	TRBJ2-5	CASSPSLSQYF	TGTGCCAGCAGCCCAAGTCTATCCCAGTACTTC
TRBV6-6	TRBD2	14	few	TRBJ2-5	CASLPTSGKETQYF	TGTGCCAGCCTACCTACTAGCGGGAAAGAGACCCAGTACTTC
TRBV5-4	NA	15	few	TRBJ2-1	CASSESGQRYNEQFF	TGTGCCAGCAGCGAAAGTGGACAGCGCTACAATGAGCAGTTCTTC
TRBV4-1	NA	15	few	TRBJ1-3	CASSFTRGSGNTIYF	TGCGCCAGCAGCTTCACGCGAGGTAGTGGAAACACCATATATTTT
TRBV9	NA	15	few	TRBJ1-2	CASSVGAGGGYGYTF	TGTGCCAGCAGCGTAGGGGCGGGGGGCGGCTATGGCTACACCTTC
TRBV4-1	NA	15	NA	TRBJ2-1	CASSQEDRGRNEQFF	TGCGCCAGCAGCCAAGAAGATAGGGGGAGAAATGAGCAGTTCTTC
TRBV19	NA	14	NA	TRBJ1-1	CASSGTGTNTEAFF	TGTGCCAGTAGTGGAACAGGGACCAACACTGAAGCTTTCTTT
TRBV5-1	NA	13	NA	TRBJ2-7	CASSEGHLGEQYF	TGCGCCAGCAGCGAGGGACATCTAGGCGAGCAGTACTTC
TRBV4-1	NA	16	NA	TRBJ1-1	CASSQVRGGRLTEAFF	TGCGCCAGCAGCCAGGTCCGGGGGGGGCGCTTGACTGAAGCTTTCTTT
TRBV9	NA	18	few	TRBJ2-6	CASSVALAGASGANVLTF	TGTGCCAGCAGCGTAGCGTTGGCAGGGGCCTCTGGGGCCAACGTCCTGACTTTC
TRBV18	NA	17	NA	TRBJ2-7	CASSPPFPARGTYEQYF	TGTGCCAGCTCACCCCCCTTTCCCGCCAGGGGCACCTACGAGCAGTACTTC
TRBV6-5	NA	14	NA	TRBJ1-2	CASSSSPGNYGYTF	TGTGCCAGCAGTTCCAGTCCAGGGAACTATGGCTACACCTTC
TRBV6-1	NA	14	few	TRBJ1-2	CASTRTATNYGYTF	TGTGCCAGCACCAGGACAGCAACTAACTATGGCTACACCTTC
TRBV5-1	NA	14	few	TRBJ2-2	CASSLYSNTGELFF	TGCGCCAGCAGCTTGTACTCGAACACCGGGGAGCTGTTTTTT
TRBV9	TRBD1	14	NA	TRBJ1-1	CASSVSPTGTEAFF	TGTGCCAGCAGCGTTTCTCCGACAGGGACTGAAGCTTTCTTT
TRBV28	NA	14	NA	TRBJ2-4	CASSGGVAKNIQYF	TGTGCCAGCAGTGGAGGGGTAGCCAAAAACATTCAGTACTTC
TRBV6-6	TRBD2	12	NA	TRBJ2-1	CASRLAGGEQFF	TGTGCCAGCAGACTAGCGGGAGGTGAGCAGTTCTTC